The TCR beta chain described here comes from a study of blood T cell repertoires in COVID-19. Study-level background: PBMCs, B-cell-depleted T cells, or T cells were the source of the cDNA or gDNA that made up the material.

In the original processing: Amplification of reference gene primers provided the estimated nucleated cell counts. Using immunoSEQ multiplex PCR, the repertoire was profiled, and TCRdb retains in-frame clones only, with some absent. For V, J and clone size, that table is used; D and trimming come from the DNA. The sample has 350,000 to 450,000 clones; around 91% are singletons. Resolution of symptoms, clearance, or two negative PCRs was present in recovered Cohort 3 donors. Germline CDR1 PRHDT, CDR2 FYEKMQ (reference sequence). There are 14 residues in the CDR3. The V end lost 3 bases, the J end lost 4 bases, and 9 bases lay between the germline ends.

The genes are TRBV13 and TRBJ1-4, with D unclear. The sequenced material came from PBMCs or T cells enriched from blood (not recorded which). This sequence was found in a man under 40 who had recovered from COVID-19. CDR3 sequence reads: CASSLASDNEKLFF. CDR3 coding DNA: TGTGCCAGCAGCTTGGCCAGTGATAATGAAAAACTGTTTTTT.